What follows is one T cell receptor (beta chain) and its context. What it binds is unknown. This record belongs to a study of T cells after yellow fever vaccination. Synthesis of TCR cDNA relied on 5'RACE template switching, which attached a universal primer site and UMIs. TCRdb ran MiXCR on the 5' RACE reads and lists one entry per CDR3 protein. The repertoire includes around 530,000 distinct CDR3 sequences, roughly a sixth of them detected once, and around 15% sits in the top ten. This CDR3 region has 11 residues. V was cut by 7 bases and J by 8 bases, with 11 bases left in between. Germline CDR1 reads MNHEY; CDR2 reads SVGEGT. Study-wide results and limits: The booster saw the reappearance of most primary-vaccination clones (96% CD4, 88% CD8). Contamination of FACS-sorted repertoires by abundant clonotypes from the bulk population could occur. By day 5 rather than day 15, the secondary response had peaked, though it was weaker.

This TCR derives from a young man who received the YFV17D yellow fever vaccine. The input for sequencing was PBMCs, taken 5 days after the first yellow fever vaccination. The genes are TRBV6-2 or TRBV6-3 and TRBJ1-2, with D unclear. CDR3 DNA: TGTGCCAGCACCCAAGGAGTGGGCTACACCTTC. Residues: CASTQGVGYTF.